This T cell receptor (beta chain) was captured in a study of T-cell reconstitution after alpha-beta-depleted transplantation in children. This clonotype has a count of ten or more. Its target is not known. The germline V gene has CDR1 SNHLY and CDR2 FYNNEI. The CDR3 runs 13 residues. V was pared by 4 bases and J by 7 bases, with 13 bases between. TCRbeta library preparation incorporated unique molecular identifiers. TCRdb reanalysed the PCR reads using MiXCR and keeps one entry per CDR3 protein. This table holds under 450,000 distinct CDR3 sequences, roughly 17% found once. Overall study findings and caveats: Several hundred expanded graft clones reportedly gave rise to the alpha-beta T cells present about two months after transplant. One year after transplant, T-cell counts and diversity came mostly from newly produced T cells. Several patients had high TCRbeta diversity at day 60; it came from surviving recipient T cells and thymic progenitors.

This rearrangement joins TRBV2 to TRBJ2-5; D is uncertain. This sequence was found in a boy younger than two who had a stem cell transplant for Wiskott-Aldrich syndrome, so the T cells may come from the graft donor. The material sequenced was PBMCs, mostly from graft donor cells, taken 360 days after TCRalphabeta/CD19-depleted stem cell transplant. The CDR3 here is CASSVEALATQYF. CDR3 DNA sequence: TGTGCCAGCAGTGTTGAAGCTTTGGCGACCCAGTACTTC.